Each of the 2 T cell receptor beta chains below was sequenced from the same sample in a study of vaccination and CD4 T cells after COVID-19. The assay that was used to sequence DNA from cultured CD4+ T cells was the Oncomine TCR Beta short-read assay. TCRdb re-analysed the PCR reads in MiXCR, keeping a single row per CDR3 protein. Among some 10,000 distinct CDR3 sequences, less than 70% were seen once, and the ten largest hold 25% to 35%. The antigens for these receptors are not known. The treatment denotes: approximately 9-day PBMC culture with coronavirus spike peptide pools or control peptides (ViraFEST assay). Sample: CD4+ T cells from blood, cultured in vitro. The receptors here all came from a human donor who had recovered from COVID-19.

The rearrangement uses TRBV20-1 and TRBJ2-5; either TRBD1 or TRBD2 may fit D (5 bases each). The CDR3 runs 13 residues. V was pared by 6 bases and J by 7 bases, with 18 bases between. Per germline, CDR1 DFQATT and CDR2 SNEGSKA (reference sequence). The CDR3 sequence is CSAKSGATWTQYF. In DNA form, the CDR3 reads TGCAGTGCCAAATCCGGGGCTACGTGGACCCAGTACTTC.

The rearrangement joins TRBV6-2 or TRBV6-3 to TRBJ1-6; maybe TRBD1 (6 bases). Trimming removed 2 bases from V and 4 bases from J, with 15 bases in between. Germline-derived CDR1 and CDR2 are MNHEY and SVGEGT. There are 17 residues in the CDR3. For the CDR3, the DNA is TGTGCCAGCAGTTACGCAACACAGGGACTGTATAATTCACCCCTCCACTTT. Its protein product is CASSYATQGLYNSPLHF.